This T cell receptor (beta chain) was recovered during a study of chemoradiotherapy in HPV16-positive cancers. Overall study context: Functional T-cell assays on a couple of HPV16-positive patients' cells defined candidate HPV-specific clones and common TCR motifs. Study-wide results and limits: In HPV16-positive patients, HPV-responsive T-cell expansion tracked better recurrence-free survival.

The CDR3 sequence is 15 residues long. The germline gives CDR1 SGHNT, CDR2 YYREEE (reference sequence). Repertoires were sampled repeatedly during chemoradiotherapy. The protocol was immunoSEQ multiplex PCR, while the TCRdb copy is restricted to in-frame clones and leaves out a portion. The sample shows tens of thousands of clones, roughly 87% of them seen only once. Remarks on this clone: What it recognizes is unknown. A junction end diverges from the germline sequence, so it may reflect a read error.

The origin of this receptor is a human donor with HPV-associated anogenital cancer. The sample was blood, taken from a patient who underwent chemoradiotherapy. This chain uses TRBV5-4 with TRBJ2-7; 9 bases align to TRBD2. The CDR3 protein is CASSLGGGGAGEQYF. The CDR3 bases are TGCGCCAGCAGCCTTGGTGGCGGGGGGGCCGGAGAGCAGTACTTC.